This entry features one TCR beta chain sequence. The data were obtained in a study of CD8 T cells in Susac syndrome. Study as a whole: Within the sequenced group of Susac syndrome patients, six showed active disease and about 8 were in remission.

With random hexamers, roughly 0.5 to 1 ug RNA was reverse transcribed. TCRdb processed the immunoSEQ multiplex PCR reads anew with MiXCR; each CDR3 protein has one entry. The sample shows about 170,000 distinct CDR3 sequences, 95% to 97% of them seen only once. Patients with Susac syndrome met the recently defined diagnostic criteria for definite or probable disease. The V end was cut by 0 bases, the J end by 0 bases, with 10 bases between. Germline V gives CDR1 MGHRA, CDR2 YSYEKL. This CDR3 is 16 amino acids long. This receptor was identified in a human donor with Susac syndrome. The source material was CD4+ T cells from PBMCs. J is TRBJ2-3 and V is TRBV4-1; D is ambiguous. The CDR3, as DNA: TGCGCCAGCAGCCAAGAGGTGGGTGCTAGCACAGATACGCAGTATTTT. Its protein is CASSQEVGASTDTQYF.